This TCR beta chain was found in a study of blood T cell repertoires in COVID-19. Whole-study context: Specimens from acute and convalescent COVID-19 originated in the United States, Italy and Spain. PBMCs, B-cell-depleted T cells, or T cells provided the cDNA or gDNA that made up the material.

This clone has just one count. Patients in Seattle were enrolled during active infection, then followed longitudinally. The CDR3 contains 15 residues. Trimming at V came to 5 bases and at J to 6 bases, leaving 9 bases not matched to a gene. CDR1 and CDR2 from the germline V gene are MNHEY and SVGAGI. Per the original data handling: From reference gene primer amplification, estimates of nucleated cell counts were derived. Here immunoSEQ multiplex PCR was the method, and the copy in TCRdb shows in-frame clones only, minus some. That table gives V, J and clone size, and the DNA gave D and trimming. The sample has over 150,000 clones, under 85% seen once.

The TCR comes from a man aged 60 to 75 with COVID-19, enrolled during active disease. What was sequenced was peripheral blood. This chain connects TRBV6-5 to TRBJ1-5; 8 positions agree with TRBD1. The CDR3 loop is CASSQHRGEGQPQHF. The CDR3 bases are TGTGCCAGCAGTCAGCACAGGGGGGAAGGTCAGCCCCAGCATTTT.